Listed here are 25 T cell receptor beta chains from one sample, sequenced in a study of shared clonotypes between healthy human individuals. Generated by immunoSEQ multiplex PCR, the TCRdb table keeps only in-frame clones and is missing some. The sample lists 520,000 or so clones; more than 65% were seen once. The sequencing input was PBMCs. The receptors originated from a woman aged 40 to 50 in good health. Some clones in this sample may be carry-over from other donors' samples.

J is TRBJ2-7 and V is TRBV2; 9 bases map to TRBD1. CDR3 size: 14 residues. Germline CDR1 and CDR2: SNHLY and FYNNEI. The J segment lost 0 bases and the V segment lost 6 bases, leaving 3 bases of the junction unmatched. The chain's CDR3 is CASRGQGSSYEQYF. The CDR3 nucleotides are TGTGCCAGCAGAGGACAGGGGAGCTCCTACGAGCAGTACTTC. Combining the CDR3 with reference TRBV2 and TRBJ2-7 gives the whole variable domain EPEVTQTPSHQVTQMGQEVILRCVPISNHLYFYWYRQILGQKVEFLVSFYNNEISEKSEIFDDQFSVERPDGSNFTLKIRSTKLEDSAMYFCASRGQGSSYEQYFGPGTRLTVT.

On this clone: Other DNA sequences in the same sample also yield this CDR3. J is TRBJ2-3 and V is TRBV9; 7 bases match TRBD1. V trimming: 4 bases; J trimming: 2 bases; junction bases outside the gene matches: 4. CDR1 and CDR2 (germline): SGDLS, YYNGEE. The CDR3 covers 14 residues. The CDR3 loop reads CASSPGQSTDTQYF. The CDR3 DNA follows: TGTGCCAGCAGCCCGGGACAGTCCACAGATACGCAGTATTTT.

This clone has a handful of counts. The CDR3 loop reads CASSLDPATYEQYF. CDR3 coding DNA: TGTGCCAGCAGTTTAGACCCGGCTACCTACGAGCAGTACTTC. The J gene is TRBJ2-7, the V gene TRBV28; D gene unclear. With 2 bases removed from V and 2 bases from J, the gap between germline ends came to 10 bases. Germline values: CDR1 MDHEN, CDR2 SYDVKM. The CDR3 contains 14 residues.

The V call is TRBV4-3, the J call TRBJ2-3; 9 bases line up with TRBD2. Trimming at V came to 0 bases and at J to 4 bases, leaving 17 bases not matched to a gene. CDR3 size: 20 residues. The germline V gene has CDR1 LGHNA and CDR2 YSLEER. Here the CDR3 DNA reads TGCGCCAGCAGCCAAGATCCTCTAGCGGGGACTAGGAACAAGGCAGATACGCAGTATTTT. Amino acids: CASSQDPLAGTRNKADTQYF.

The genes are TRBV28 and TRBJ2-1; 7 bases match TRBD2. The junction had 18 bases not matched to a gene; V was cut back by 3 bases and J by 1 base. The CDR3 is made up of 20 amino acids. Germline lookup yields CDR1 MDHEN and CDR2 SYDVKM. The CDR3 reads CASSFNERDDPWRSYNEQFF. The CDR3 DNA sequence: TGTGCCAGCAGTTTTAATGAGCGGGACGATCCCTGGAGGTCCTACAATGAGCAGTTCTTC.

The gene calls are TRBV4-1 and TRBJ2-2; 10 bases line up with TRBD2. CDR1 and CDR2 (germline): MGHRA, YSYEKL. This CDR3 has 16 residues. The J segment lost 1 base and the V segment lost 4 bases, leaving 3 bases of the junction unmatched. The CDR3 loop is CASSPRLAGNTGELFF. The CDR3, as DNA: TGCGCCAGCAGCCCTAGACTAGCGGGGAACACCGGGGAGCTGTTTTTT.

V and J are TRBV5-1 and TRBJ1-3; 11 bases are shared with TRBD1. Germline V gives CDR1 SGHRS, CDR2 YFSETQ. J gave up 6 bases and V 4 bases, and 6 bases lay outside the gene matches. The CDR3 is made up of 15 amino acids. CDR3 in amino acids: CASSASGQGENTIYF. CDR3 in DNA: TGCGCCAGCAGCGCTTCGGGACAGGGGGAAAACACCATATATTTT.

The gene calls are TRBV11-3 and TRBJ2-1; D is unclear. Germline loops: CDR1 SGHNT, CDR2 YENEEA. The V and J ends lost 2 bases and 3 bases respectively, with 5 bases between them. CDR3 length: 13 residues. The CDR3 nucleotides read TGTGCCAGCAGCTTAAATTTCTACAATGAGCAGTTCTTC. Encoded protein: CASSLNFYNEQFF. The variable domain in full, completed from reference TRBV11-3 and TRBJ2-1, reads EAGVVQSPRYKIIEKKQPVAFWCNPISGHNTLYWYLQNLGQGPELLIRYENEEAVDDSQLPKDRFSAERLKGVDSTLKIQPAELGDSAVYLCASSLNFYNEQFFGPGTRLTVL.

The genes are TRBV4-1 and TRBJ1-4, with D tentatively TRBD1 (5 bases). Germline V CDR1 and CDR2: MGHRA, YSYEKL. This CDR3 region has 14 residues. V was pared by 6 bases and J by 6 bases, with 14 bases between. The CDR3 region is CASRHPGIDEKLFF. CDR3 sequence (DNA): TGCGCCAGCAGACACCCAGGGATCGATGAAAAACTGTTTTTT.

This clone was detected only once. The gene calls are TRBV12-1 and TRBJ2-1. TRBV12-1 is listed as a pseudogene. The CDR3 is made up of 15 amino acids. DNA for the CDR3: TGTGCCAGCAGCGTAGGTGGGAACCCTCTGGAGGAGCAGTTCTTC. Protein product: CASSVGGNPLEEQFF.

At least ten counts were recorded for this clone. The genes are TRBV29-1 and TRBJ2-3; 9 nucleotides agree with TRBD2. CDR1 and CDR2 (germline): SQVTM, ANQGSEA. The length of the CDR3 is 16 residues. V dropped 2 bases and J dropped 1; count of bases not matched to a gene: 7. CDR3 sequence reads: CSVEILGGGGTDTQYF. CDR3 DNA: TGCAGCGTTGAAATCCTCGGCGGGGGGGGCACAGATACGCAGTATTTT.

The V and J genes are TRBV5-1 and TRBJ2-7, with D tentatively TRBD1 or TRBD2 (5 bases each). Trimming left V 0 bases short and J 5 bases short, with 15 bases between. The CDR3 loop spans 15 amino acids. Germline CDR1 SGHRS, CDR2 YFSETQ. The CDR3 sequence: CASSLEGTVWDEQYF. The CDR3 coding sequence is TGCGCCAGCAGCTTGGAAGGGACCGTCTGGGACGAGCAGTACTTC.

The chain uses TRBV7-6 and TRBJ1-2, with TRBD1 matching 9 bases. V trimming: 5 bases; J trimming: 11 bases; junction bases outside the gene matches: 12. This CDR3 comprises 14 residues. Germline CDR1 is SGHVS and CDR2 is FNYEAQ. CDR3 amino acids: CASSASNRGRGYTF. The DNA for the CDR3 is TGTGCCAGCAGCGCAAGTAACAGGGGGCGAGGTTACACCTTC.

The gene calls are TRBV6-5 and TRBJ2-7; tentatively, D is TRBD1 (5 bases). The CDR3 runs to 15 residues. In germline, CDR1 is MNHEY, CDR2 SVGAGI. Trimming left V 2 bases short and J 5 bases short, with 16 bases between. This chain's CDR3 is CASSYGAVGADEQYF. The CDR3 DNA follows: TGTGCCAGCAGTTACGGGGCTGTGGGTGCTGACGAGCAGTACTTC.

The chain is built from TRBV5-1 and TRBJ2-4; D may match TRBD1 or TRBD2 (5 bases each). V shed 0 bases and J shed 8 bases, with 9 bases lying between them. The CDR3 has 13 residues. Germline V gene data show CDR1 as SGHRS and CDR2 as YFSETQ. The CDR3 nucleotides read TGCGCCAGCAGCTTGGGAGGGGCGGACATTCAGTACTTC. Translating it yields CASSLGGADIQYF.

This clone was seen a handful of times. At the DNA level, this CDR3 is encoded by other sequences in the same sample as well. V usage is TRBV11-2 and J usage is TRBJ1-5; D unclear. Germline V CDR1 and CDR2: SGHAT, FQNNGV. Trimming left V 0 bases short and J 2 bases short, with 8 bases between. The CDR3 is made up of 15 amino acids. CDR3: CASSLDLAGNQPQHF. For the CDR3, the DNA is TGTGCCAGCAGCTTAGATCTAGCAGGCAATCAGCCCCAGCATTTT.

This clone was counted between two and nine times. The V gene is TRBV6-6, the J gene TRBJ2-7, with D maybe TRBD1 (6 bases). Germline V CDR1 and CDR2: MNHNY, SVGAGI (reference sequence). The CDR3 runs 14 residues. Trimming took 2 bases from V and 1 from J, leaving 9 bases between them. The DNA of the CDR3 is TGTGCCAGCAGTTACGGTCAGGGGTCCTACGAGCAGTACTTC. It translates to CASSYGQGSYEQYF.

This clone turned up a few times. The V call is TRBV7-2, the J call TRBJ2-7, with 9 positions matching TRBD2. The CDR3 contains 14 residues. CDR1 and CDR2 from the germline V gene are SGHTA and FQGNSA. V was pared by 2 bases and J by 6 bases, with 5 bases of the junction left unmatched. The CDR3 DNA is TGTGCCAGCAGCTTAACGCGGGAGGGCCCCGAGCAGTACTTC. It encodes CASSLTREGPEQYF.

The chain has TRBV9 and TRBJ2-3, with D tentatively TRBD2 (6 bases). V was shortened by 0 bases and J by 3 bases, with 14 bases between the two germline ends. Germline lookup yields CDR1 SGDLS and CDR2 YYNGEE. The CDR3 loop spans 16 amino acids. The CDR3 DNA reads TGTGCCAGCAGCGTAGAGGGCGGGATGGCGACAGATACGCAGTATTTT. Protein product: CASSVEGGMATDTQYF.

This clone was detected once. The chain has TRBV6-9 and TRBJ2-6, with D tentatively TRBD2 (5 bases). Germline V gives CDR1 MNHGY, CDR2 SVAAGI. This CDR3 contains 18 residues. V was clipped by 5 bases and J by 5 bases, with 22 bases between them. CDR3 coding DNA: TGTGCCAGCAGTGGCGCGGGCTTACGACAAAGTCGGGCCAACGTCCTGACTTTC. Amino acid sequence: CASSGAGLRQSRANVLTF.

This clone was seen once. CDR3 nucleotide sequence: TGTGCCAGTAGTATAGCAGCGGGAGTGGGGAACGAGCAGTACTTC. Protein: CASSIAAGVGNEQYF. This chain joins TRBV19 and TRBJ2-7; 8 bases line up with TRBD2. Unmatched junction bases numbered 7, after V lost 1 base and J lost 5 bases. This CDR3 has 15 amino acids. Germline loops: CDR1 LNHDA, CDR2 SQIVND (reference sequence).

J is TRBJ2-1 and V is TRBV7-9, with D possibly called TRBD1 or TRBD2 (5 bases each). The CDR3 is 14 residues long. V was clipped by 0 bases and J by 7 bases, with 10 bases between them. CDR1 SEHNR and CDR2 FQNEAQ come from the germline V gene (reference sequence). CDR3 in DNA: TGTGCCAGCAGCTTAGCCGGGGACCTAAATGAGCAGTTCTTC. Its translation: CASSLAGDLNEQFF.

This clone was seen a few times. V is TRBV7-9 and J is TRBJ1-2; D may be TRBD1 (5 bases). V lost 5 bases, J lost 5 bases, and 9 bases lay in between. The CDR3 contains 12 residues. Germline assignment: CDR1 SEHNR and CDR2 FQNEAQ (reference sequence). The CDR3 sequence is CASSRDLYGYTF. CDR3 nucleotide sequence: TGTGCCAGCAGCCGGGACCTTTATGGCTACACCTTC.

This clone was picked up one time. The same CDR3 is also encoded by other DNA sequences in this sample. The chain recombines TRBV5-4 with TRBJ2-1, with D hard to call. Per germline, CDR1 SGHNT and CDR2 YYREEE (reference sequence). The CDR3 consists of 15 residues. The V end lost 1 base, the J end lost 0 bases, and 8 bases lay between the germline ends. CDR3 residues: CASSLTGDSYNEQFF. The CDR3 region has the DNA TGTGCCAGCAGCTTGACTGGGGACTCCTACAATGAGCAGTTCTTC.

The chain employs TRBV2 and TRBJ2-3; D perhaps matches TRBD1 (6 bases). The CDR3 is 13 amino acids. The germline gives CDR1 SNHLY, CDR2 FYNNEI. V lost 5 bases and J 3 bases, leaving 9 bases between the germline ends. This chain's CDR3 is CASSWDNTDTQYF. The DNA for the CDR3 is TGTGCCAGCAGTTGGGACAATACAGATACGCAGTATTTT.